This TCR beta chain was captured by sequencing in a study of blood T cell repertoires in COVID-19. Sequenced by immunoSEQ multiplex PCR; TCRdb stores in-frame clones only, minus some. The sample has approximately 230,000 clones, about 88% seen once. Germline CDR1 is LGHNA and CDR2 is YSLEER. The CDR3 spans 15 residues. The V and J ends lost 3 bases and 6 bases, in that order; junction bases with no gene match: 7. This chain joins TRBV4-3 and TRBJ2-3; TRBD2 matches 9 bases. Specimen: peripheral blood. The clonotype originates from a woman between 40 and 50 years old who had recovered from COVID-19. The CDR3 DNA is TGCGCCAGCAGCCACGGCGGGGGGGCCAGGGATACGCAGTATTTT. Translation gives CASSHGGGARDTQYF.